This T cell receptor (beta chain) stems from a study of cytomegalovirus exposure and HLA in healthy donors. Study outcomes and limitations: Later analysis showed TCR association rates varying by HLA locus, highest for DRB1 and lowest for HLA-C.

Details on this clone: Antigen: not known.

The CDR3 covers 14 residues. Between the trimmed V and J ends, which lost 1 base and 10 bases, there was a span of 14 bases. Germline CDR1 LNHNV, CDR2 YYDKDF (reference sequence). PCR employed 60 Vbeta and 13 Jbeta primers. Sequenced by immunoSEQ multiplex PCR; TCRdb stores in-frame clones only, minus some. The table records tens of thousands of clones, 65% to 85% of them present only once. Sequencing was carried out using PBMCs. The receptor comes from a man younger than 40 in good health and CMV-seronegative. The chain carries TRBV15 and TRBJ2-1; a possible D gene is TRBD2 (6 bases). The CDR3 region has the DNA TGTGCCACCAGCAGAGCAACCGGGGGTAGCGAGCAGTTCTTC. Amino acid sequence: CATSRATGGSEQFF.